The present entry profiles one T cell receptor beta chain with its context. Its target is unknown. The sample belongs to a study of cytomegalovirus exposure and HLA in healthy donors. The overall study: The 95 to 150 validation repertoires were produced on the same platform as the roughly 670 repertoires of the first cohort. This was reported in a later analysis. Broader study findings: The finding came from a later analysis; first-cohort TCR clusters tended to co-occur in the 95 to 150 validation repertoires. Researchers counted roughly 150 TCR beta chains as cytomegalovirus-associated.

Generated by immunoSEQ multiplex PCR, the TCRdb table keeps only in-frame clones and is missing some. The sample records 200,000 or so clones, around 90% being singletons. The CDR3 runs to 14 residues. The germline gives CDR1 SEHNR, CDR2 FQNEAQ (reference sequence). Trimming at V came to 11 bases and at J to 3 bases, leaving 9 bases not matched to a gene. The sequencing sample was made of PBMCs. This clonotype was sampled from a woman aged 18-30 years in good health and CMV-seronegative. The chain joins TRBV7-9 to TRBJ2-7, with 11 bases that match TRBD1. In DNA, the CDR3 is TGTGCCTCACAATCCGGGACAGGGGGCTACGAGCAGTACTTC. It is translated as CASQSGTGGYEQYF.